The T cell receptor beta chain described here comes from a study of T-cell reconstitution after alpha-beta-depleted transplantation in children. Germline lookup yields CDR1 SGHRS and CDR2 YFSETQ. CDR3 length: 16 amino acids. Between the trimmed V and J ends, which lost 0 bases and 4 bases, there was a span of 11 bases. The TCRbeta library was prepared with unique molecular identifiers. TCRdb redid the calling of the PCR reads with MiXCR, one entry per CDR3 protein. In the table there are 300,000 or so distinct CDR3 sequences, 9.9% of which are singletons. The chain joins TRBV5-1 to TRBJ1-6, with D maybe TRBD1 (5 bases). The material sequenced was PBMCs from the stem cell graft donor, taken from the stem cell graft. The TCR originated in a human donor who donated a stem cell graft to a child with SCID. For the CDR3, the DNA is TGCGCCAGCAGCTTGGCGGGGCCAAAGTATAATTCACCCCTCCACTTT. Translation: CASSLAGPKYNSPLHF.